This TCR beta chain was sequenced in a study of Tregs in tolerant kidney transplant recipients. At the level of the study: Recipients received nonmyeloablative bone marrow transplants from related graft donors, with transient mixed chimerism.

Data came from immunoSEQ multiplex PCR; TCRdb stores just in-frame clones and leaves some out. The repertoire table contains thousands of clones. After approximately six days with irradiated graft donor PBMCs, CFSE-labeled recipient PBMCs were FACS-sorted. According to its frequency, this clone is medium-sized. Its antigen is not known. The read ends 3 residues early relative to the CDR3; the germline J gene fills the gap. Broader study findings: Biological reproducibility was not directly addressed, but technical replication error appeared minimal. Antigen-driven expansion was suggested because donor-specific Tregs expanded more than all Tregs in tolerant patients. For some patients, primers changed over time, blocking nucleotide-level comparison.

Germline V gene data show CDR1 as LNHDA and CDR2 as SQIVND (reference sequence). This CDR3 spans 15 amino acids. V was clipped by 1 base and J by 2 bases, with 9 bases between them. This clonotype was sampled from a human patient who received a combined kidney and bone marrow transplant. The chain links TRBV19 to TRBJ1-3, with D hard to call. This material consisted of CD8+ T cells from blood cultured with allogeneic cells, taken before the transplant. The covered CDR3 bases are TGTGCCAGTAGTATAGGTCGCGGAACTGGAAACACC. Protein: CASSIGRGTGNT. The CDR3 as a whole reads CASSIGRGTGNTIYF.